The 8 T cell receptor beta chains below come from one sample, sequenced in a study of cytomegalovirus exposure and HLA in healthy donors. The protocol was immunoSEQ multiplex PCR, while the TCRdb copy is restricted to in-frame clones and leaves out a portion. The table records 200,000 or so clones, approximately 88% of them present only once. Sequenced material: PBMCs. These receptors all stem from a man younger than 30 in good health and CMV-seropositive.

The chain has TRBV21-1 and TRBJ2-3; the table calls TRBD2, which could not be checked here. TRBV21-1 is designated a pseudogene. This CDR3 has 18 residues. DNA for the CDR3: TGTGCCAGCAGCAAACTGGGTACGCGGGGGGCGGTGGGAGATACGCAGTATTTT. It translates to CASSKLGTRGAVGDTQYF.

The chain carries TRBV28 and TRBJ2-7, with 8 bases aligning to TRBD2. The CDR3 sequence is 15 residues long. Trimming cost V 6 bases and J 5 bases; bases outside gene matches: 12. Germline CDR1 is MDHEN and CDR2 is SYDVKM. CDR3 sequence (DNA): TGTGCCAGCAGGCGGACCAGCGGGAGAAGTGACGAGCAGTACTTC. This encodes CASRRTSGRSDEQYF.

The rearrangement joins TRBV10-2 to TRBJ2-1; D is perhaps TRBD1 (6 bases). This CDR3 is built from 12 residues. Trimming pared 11 bases from V and 7 bases from J, leaving 15 bases between. CDR1 is WSHSY and CDR2 is SAAADI in the germline V gene. CDR3: CAGQGPGNEQFF. The CDR3 bases are TGCGCCGGGCAGGGGCCGGGGAATGAGCAGTTCTTC.

The V and J genes are TRBV19 and TRBJ2-7; 15 positions agree with TRBD2. Germline V gene lookup returns CDR1 LNHDA and CDR2 SQIVND (reference sequence). V lost 5 bases, J lost 4 bases, and 6 bases stayed unmatched. This CDR3 region has 16 residues. The CDR3 bases are TGTGCCAGTAGTGGACTAGCGGGAGGGGAGAGGTACGAGCAGTACTTC. This gives the protein CASSGLAGGERYEQYF.

The V and J genes are TRBV7-2 and TRBJ1-1; D remains unclear. The germline CDR1 and CDR2 sequences are SGHTA and FQGNSA. This CDR3 is built from 12 residues. Trimming removed 8 bases from V and 7 bases from J, with 14 bases in between. Here the CDR3 reads CASAVGGFEAFF. The DNA for the CDR3 is TGTGCCAGCGCCGTAGGAGGGTTTGAAGCTTTCTTT.

To note about this clone: At the DNA level, this CDR3 is encoded by other sequences in the same sample as well. V gene TRBV5-1 combines with J gene TRBJ2-1; D possibly corresponds to TRBD2 (5 bases). Germline assignment: CDR1 SGHRS and CDR2 YFSETQ. CDR3 length: 15 amino acids. Trimming took 4 bases from V and 0 from J, leaving 11 bases between them. CDR3 residues: CASSRSGGSYNEQFF. CDR3 nucleotide sequence: TGCGCCAGCAGCAGAAGCGGAGGCTCCTACAATGAGCAGTTCTTC.

The CDR3 is CASSPQLQANEQFF. In DNA, the CDR3 is TGCGCCAGCAGCCCACAGCTTCAGGCCAATGAGCAGTTCTTC. The rearrangement uses TRBV5-1 and TRBJ2-1; no reliable D call. CDR3 size: 14 residues. In germline, CDR1 is SGHRS, CDR2 YFSETQ. Trimming removed 4 bases at V and 6 bases at J, with 14 bases between.

V and J are TRBV28 and TRBJ1-2; D gene uncertain. Trimming shortened V by 5 bases and J by 2 bases, and 9 bases separated the two germline ends. The CDR3 runs to 13 residues. CDR1 is MDHEN, CDR2 SYDVKM, per germline. The CDR3 sequence: CASSATQNYGYTF. For the CDR3, the DNA is TGTGCCAGCAGTGCGACACAAAACTATGGCTACACCTTC.